One sample yielded the 21 T cell receptor beta chains listed below, sequenced in a study of CD4+ T cells in melanoma. The repertoire was sequenced with immunoSEQ multiplex PCR; TCRdb's copy has only in-frame clones and lacks some. The sample yields over 100,000 clones, about 90% seen once. The specimen was peripheral blood. The receptors stem from a human donor with melanoma.

The genes are TRBV29-1 and TRBJ1-6; 10 bases agree with TRBD1. CDR1 is SQVTM and CDR2 is ANQGSEA in the germline V gene. The CDR3 runs to 14 residues. Unmatched junction bases numbered 7, after V lost 7 bases and J lost 7 bases. Here the CDR3 DNA reads TGCAGCGCTGCGGTGGGACAGGGGAATTCACCCCTCCACTTT. Residues: CSAAVGQGNSPLHF.

V gene TRBV6-5 combines with J gene TRBJ1-1, with a tentative D call TRBD1 (5 bases). Germline V gene lookup returns CDR1 MNHEY and CDR2 SVGAGI. V was pared by 10 bases and J by 5 bases, with 17 bases between. The CDR3 consists of 13 residues. The CDR3 here is CATSGIGGTEAFF. CDR3 sequence (DNA): TGTGCCACCTCCGGGATCGGGGGGACTGAAGCTTTCTTT.

The chain combines TRBV2 with TRBJ1-3; D uncertain. The CDR3 extends over 13 amino acids. V was clipped by 7 bases and J by 0 bases, with 7 bases between them. In germline, CDR1 is SNHLY, CDR2 FYNNEI. CDR3 DNA sequence: TGTGCCAGCAACGGATACTCTGGAAACACCATATATTTT. Translated, it gives CASNGYSGNTIYF.

This clone was seen once. The gene calls are TRBV30 and TRBJ1-4, with unresolved D. The CDR3 is made up of 14 amino acids. V lost 3 bases, J lost 8 bases, and 16 bases lay in between. Germline CDR1 and CDR2: GTSNPN and SVGIG (reference sequence). The CDR3 DNA sequence: TGTGCCTGGAGCCGATACGGACGCGGCGAAAAACTGTTTTTT. It yields the protein CAWSRYGRGEKLFF.

The CDR3 nucleotides are TGTGCCAGCAGTTCTGACATACCCTACGAGCAGTACTTC. Protein sequence: CASSSDIPYEQYF. The genes are TRBV27 and TRBJ2-7; D gene uncertain. The CDR3 has 13 amino acids. Germline V CDR1 and CDR2: MNHEY, SMNVEV (reference sequence). Between the trimmed V and J ends, which lost 4 bases and 2 bases, there was a span of 9 bases.

This chain joins TRBV11-3 and TRBJ2-5; TRBD1 aligns across 9 bases. The CDR3 totals 17 residues. Germline values: CDR1 SGHNT, CDR2 YENEEA. Trimming at V came to 5 bases and at J to 5 bases, leaving 15 bases not matched to a gene. In DNA form, the CDR3 reads TGTGCCAGCAGCCTCCCCGGGACAGGGCCCTCCGGGGAGACCCAGTACTTC. This translates into CASSLPGTGPSGETQYF. Based on the CDR3 plus reference TRBV11-3 and TRBJ2-5, the full variable domain is EAGVVQSPRYKIIEKKQPVAFWCNPISGHNTLYWYLQNLGQGPELLIRYENEEAVDDSQLPKDRFSAERLKGVDSTLKIQPAELGDSAVYLCASSLPGTGPSGETQYFGPGTRLLVL.

The chain is built from TRBV7-3 and TRBJ2-6; no clear D. The length of the CDR3 is 15 residues. Germline CDR1 reads SGHTA; CDR2 reads FQGTGA. V lost 4 bases and J 4 bases, leaving 11 bases between the germline ends. The CDR3 region has the DNA TGTGCCAGCAGCTCAGCCCCAGTGGGGGCCAACGTCCTGACTTTC. Translated: CASSSAPVGANVLTF.

The CDR3 bases are TGTGCCAGTAGTCCCGGTGGCGACTATGGCTACACCTTC. Translating gives CASSPGGDYGYTF. This chain joins TRBV19 and TRBJ1-2; D is uncertain. The CDR3 covers 13 residues. CDR1 is LNHDA and CDR2 is SQIVND in the germline V gene (reference sequence). V gave up 5 bases and J gave up 3 bases, with 10 bases separating them. The entire variable domain, with the rest obtained from reference TRBV19 and TRBJ1-2, is as follows: DGGITQSPKYLFRKEGQNVTLSCEQNLNHDAMYWYRQDPGQGLRLIYYSQIVNDFQKGDIAEGYSVSREKKESFPLTVTSAQKNPTAFYLCASSPGGDYGYTFGSGTRLTVV.

The genes are TRBV9 and TRBJ1-1, with D unresolved. The germline V and J ends were trimmed by 2 bases and 5 bases, with 16 bases remaining between them. Germline CDR1 is SGDLS and CDR2 is YYNGEE. The CDR3 has 15 amino acids. CDR3 bases: TGTGCCAGCAGCGTCAGACCTGTAGCGGGGACTGAAGCTTTCTTT. Translated, it gives CASSVRPVAGTEAFF.

This chain uses TRBV19 with TRBJ1-4; 9 bases are a match to TRBD1. Unmatched junction bases numbered 1, after V lost 4 bases and J lost 4 bases. This CDR3 has 14 residues. The germline V gene encodes CDR1 LNHDA and CDR2 SQIVND (reference sequence). Here the CDR3 reads CASSRDRDNEKLFF. CDR3 bases: TGTGCCAGTAGTAGGGACAGGGATAATGAAAAACTGTTTTTT.

The gene calls are TRBV27 and TRBJ2-1; 12 nucleotides align to TRBD2. Germline-derived CDR1 and CDR2 are MNHEY and SMNVEV (reference sequence). This CDR3 comprises 15 residues. V was pared by 7 bases and J by 5 bases, with 6 bases of the junction left unmatched. CDR3 residues: CASTLAGGTHNEQFF. The CDR3 region has the DNA TGTGCCAGCACCCTAGCGGGAGGGACCCACAATGAGCAGTTCTTC.

The V and J genes are TRBV5-6 and TRBJ2-6, with D hard to call. The germline gives CDR1 SGHDT, CDR2 YYEEEE. V dropped 2 bases and J dropped 0 bases, with 0 bases sitting between them. The CDR3 spans 13 residues. The CDR3 reads CASSFSGANVLTF. The CDR3 coding sequence is TGTGCCAGCAGCTTCTCTGGGGCCAACGTCCTGACTTTC.

This chain links TRBV11-1 with TRBJ1-2; a weak D match, TRBD1 (5 bases). V lost 3 bases to trimming and J lost 7 bases, with 15 bases between them. The germline CDR1 and CDR2 sequences are SGHAT and FQDESV (reference sequence). The CDR3 loop spans 14 amino acids. CDR3 coding DNA: TGTGCCAGCAGCTTCCGGCAACAGGCTTCTGGCTACACCTTC. It yields the protein CASSFRQQASGYTF.

This chain connects TRBV7-2 to TRBJ2-7, with 8 bases identical to TRBD2. V lost 7 bases, J lost 2 bases, and 10 bases stayed unmatched. This CDR3 has 15 amino acids. Germline V lookup: CDR1 SGHTA, CDR2 FQGNSA. The CDR3 nucleotides are TGTGCCAGCACAATTTTCGGACTAGCAGCCTACGAGCAGTACTTC. This gives the protein CASTIFGLAAYEQYF.

This sequence joins TRBV4-3 and TRBJ2-6, with a tentative D call TRBD2 (5 bases). Trimming left V 4 bases short and J 0 bases short, with 10 bases between. The CDR3 sequence is 16 residues long. Germline assignment: CDR1 LGHNA and CDR2 YSLEER. The DNA of the CDR3 is TGCGCCAGCAGCCGAGCGGAAGGCTCTGGGGCCAACGTCCTGACTTTC. It encodes CASSRAEGSGANVLTF.

This chain uses TRBV7-9 with TRBJ2-1, with D uncertain. Trimming removed 1 base from V and 0 bases from J, with 7 bases in between. CDR3 length equals 15 residues. Germline V gene sequence: CDR1 SEHNR, CDR2 FQNEAQ (reference sequence). In nucleotides, the CDR3 is TGTGCCAGCAGCTTAGGTCCTAACTCCTACAATGAGCAGTTCTTC. It translates to CASSLGPNSYNEQFF.

This clone was counted a single time. The chain employs TRBV7-9 and TRBJ1-1; D remains ambiguous. V was cut by 4 bases and J by 0 bases, with 15 bases left in between. This CDR3 has 16 residues. Looked up from germline, CDR1 is SEHNR and CDR2 is FQNEAQ (reference sequence). The CDR3 region has the DNA TGTGCCAGCAGCTCTTACGGAGCCGATTTGAACACTGAAGCTTTCTTT. This translates into CASSSYGADLNTEAFF.

In this sample, this clone turned up a few times. Here the CDR3 reads CSAVRGEGYTF. DNA for the CDR3: TGCAGTGCCGTTAGGGGGGAAGGCTACACCTTC. The V and J genes are TRBV20-1 and TRBJ1-2, with a tentative D call TRBD1 (6 bases). The CDR3 length is 11 residues. V lost 6 bases, J lost 8 bases, and 13 bases lay in between. Germline assignment: CDR1 DFQATT and CDR2 SNEGSKA (reference sequence).

The rearrangement joins TRBV11-1 to TRBJ2-3; no definite D call. Germline CDR1 and CDR2: SGHAT and FQDESV (reference sequence). The CDR3 extends over 15 amino acids. Between the trimmed V and J ends, which lost 1 base and 2 bases, there was a span of 10 bases. The CDR3 region is CASSLVYSITDTQYF. The CDR3 bases are TGTGCCAGCAGCTTAGTTTACTCCATCACAGATACGCAGTATTTT.

V gene TRBV2 combines with J gene TRBJ2-7; no firm D call. The ends were cut back, 0 bases at V and 4 bases at J, with 7 bases in the middle. This CDR3 has 13 residues. Germline CDR1 is SNHLY and CDR2 is FYNNEI. CDR3 nucleotides: TGTGCCAGCAGTGAAGCGGCTTTATACGAGCAGTACTTC. The encoded protein is CASSEAALYEQYF. The whole variable domain, remainder taken from reference TRBV2 and TRBJ2-7, is EPEVTQTPSHQVTQMGQEVILRCVPISNHLYFYWYRQILGQKVEFLVSFYNNEISEKSEIFDDQFSVERPDGSNFTLKIRSTKLEDSAMYFCASSEAALYEQYFGPGTRLTVT.

The chain is built from TRBV7-9 and TRBJ2-5; 7 nucleotides line up with TRBD1. This CDR3 is built from 15 residues. Trimming at V came to 4 bases and at J to 4 bases, leaving 9 bases not matched to a gene. From germline, CDR1 is SEHNR and CDR2 FQNEAQ (reference sequence). CDR3 coding DNA: TGTGCCAGCAGCTCTCAACCGACAGGGTTAGAGACCCAGTACTTC. Its protein product is CASSSQPTGLETQYF. The complete variable domain, with remaining parts taken from reference TRBV7-9 and TRBJ2-5, reads DTGVSQNPRHKITKRGQNVTFRCDPISEHNRLYWYRQTLGQGPEFLTYFQNEAQLEKSRLLSDRFSAERPKGSFSTLEIQRTEQGDSAMYLCASSSQPTGLETQYFGPGTRLLVL.